The 27 T cell receptor beta chains listed next were all sequenced from one sample in a study of shared clonotypes between healthy human individuals. Here immunoSEQ multiplex PCR was the method, and the copy in TCRdb shows in-frame clones only, minus some. Seen here are 2,100,000 or so clones, 95% observed once, and the top ten hold roughly 0.13%. Sequencing input: naive CD4+ T cells sorted from blood. Subset defined: CD45RA+ positively selected. These receptors were taken from a young man in good health.

The chain recombines TRBV11-2 with TRBJ2-7; maybe TRBD2 (5 bases). The germline V gene encodes CDR1 SGHAT and CDR2 FQNNGV. The CDR3 is made up of 13 amino acids. Trimming stripped 6 bases from V and 4 bases from J, with 13 bases between. The CDR3 region has the DNA TGTGCCAGCAGACCTTCCCGGGATTACGAGCAGTACTTC. This gives the protein CASRPSRDYEQYF.

This chain links TRBV27 with TRBJ1-2; 7 nucleotides align to TRBD1. The ends lost 6 bases at V and 8 bases at J; junction bases unmatched: 15. This CDR3 contains 15 residues. From germline, CDR1 is MNHEY and CDR2 SMNVEV (reference sequence). The CDR3 reads CASSSRSTGPFGYTF. CDR3 bases: TGTGCCAGCAGCTCCCGATCGACAGGGCCGTTCGGCTACACCTTC.

Regarding this clone: The same CDR3 can be traced to other DNA sequences in this sample. CDR3 DNA sequence: TGTGCCAGCAGTGTCGGGACAGTGAACACTGAAGCTTTCTTT. Translated: CASSVGTVNTEAFF. This chain links TRBV6-1 with TRBJ1-1, with 7 bases lining up with TRBD1. Germline V gene lookup returns CDR1 MNHNS and CDR2 SASEGT. V dropped 4 bases and J dropped 0; count of bases not matched to a gene: 2. The CDR3 sequence is 14 residues long.

Notes on this clone: The sample carries other DNA sequences with the same CDR3. The chain couples TRBV2 to TRBJ2-5; no clear D gene. The CDR3 spans 11 residues. Per the germline V gene, CDR1 is SNHLY and CDR2 is FYNNEI. Trimming removed 6 bases at V and 3 bases at J, with 5 bases between. DNA of the CDR3: TGTGCCAGCAGCACTGAAGAGACCCAGTACTTC. Protein product: CASSTEETQYF.

V gene TRBV2 combines with J gene TRBJ2-2; no definite D call. V shed 7 bases and J shed 1 base, with 13 bases lying between them. The CDR3 consists of 15 residues. Germline-derived CDR1 and CDR2 are SNHLY and FYNNEI. CDR3 sequence (DNA): TGTGCCAGCACCACGGGTTTGCGGAACACCGGGGAGCTGTTTTTT. Translated: CASTTGLRNTGELFF.

The J gene is TRBJ1-6, the V gene TRBV2; D possibly corresponds to TRBD1 (6 bases). V was trimmed by 6 bases and J by 7 bases, leaving 16 bases between them. CDR1 and CDR2 (germline): SNHLY, FYNNEI. The CDR3 runs 15 residues. The CDR3 DNA reads as TGTGCCAGCAGAATCTCGGGAGGGGGGAATTCACCCCTCCACTTT. This sequence encodes CASRISGGGNSPLHF. The full variable domain, with the rest looked up from reference TRBV2 and TRBJ1-6, is EPEVTQTPSHQVTQMGQEVILRCVPISNHLYFYWYRQILGQKVEFLVSFYNNEISEKSEIFDDQFSVERPDGSNFTLKIRSTKLEDSAMYFCASRISGGGNSPLHFGNGTRLTVT.

The chain carries TRBV30 and TRBJ1-2; the D gene is possibly TRBD1 (5 bases). V lost 0 bases and J 2 bases, leaving 25 bases between the germline ends. The length of the CDR3 is 19 residues. CDR1 is GTSNPN and CDR2 is SVGIG in the germline V gene (reference sequence). In DNA form, the CDR3 reads TGTGCCTGGAGTGTACGGGCCCCCGGGGGGATCCAACGAAACTATGGCTACACCTTC. Translation: CAWSVRAPGGIQRNYGYTF.

Turning to this clone: The sample contains more than one DNA sequence encoding this CDR3. The gene calls are TRBV18 and TRBJ2-1; TRBD1 is a possible D gene (6 bases). The CDR3 loop spans 13 amino acids. V lost 2 bases, J lost 7 bases, and 9 bases lay in between. Germline V lookup: CDR1 KGHSH, CDR2 LQKENI. The CDR3 coding sequence is TGTGCCAGCTCACCAAACAGGGCGAATGAGCAGTTCTTC. Its protein product is CASSPNRANEQFF.

This chain links TRBV27 with TRBJ2-7, with a tentative D call TRBD2 (5 bases). The CDR3 spans 14 residues. Germline CDR1 is MNHEY and CDR2 is SMNVEV (reference sequence). The ends were cut back, 6 bases at V and 3 bases at J, with 15 bases in the middle. The CDR3 sequence is CASRGSGSLYEQYF. The CDR3 nucleotides read TGTGCCAGCAGGGGTTCGGGGTCCCTCTACGAGCAGTACTTC.

This rearrangement joins TRBV30 to TRBJ2-7; D gene unclear. V lost 3 bases to trimming and J lost 2 bases, with 8 bases between them. Per germline, CDR1 GTSNPN and CDR2 SVGIG (reference sequence). The CDR3 consists of 12 residues. CDR3 region: CAWSPWPYEQYF. Written as DNA, the CDR3 is TGTGCCTGGAGCCCCTGGCCCTACGAGCAGTACTTC.

This sequence joins TRBV6-1 and TRBJ2-1; 13 bases are a match to TRBD2. Germline-derived CDR1 and CDR2 are MNHNS and SASEGT. V lost 1 base, J lost 4 bases, and 4 bases stayed unmatched. CDR3 length: 17 amino acids. CDR3 DNA: TGTGCCAGCAGTGAAGGGACTAGCGGGAGAGTTTACAATGAGCAGTTCTTC. Translated: CASSEGTSGRVYNEQFF.

As DNA, the CDR3 is TGTGCCAGCAGGCGGCAGGGAAGCAATGAGCAGTTCTTC. It yields the protein CASRRQGSNEQFF. V gene TRBV6-6 combines with J gene TRBJ2-1, with D perhaps TRBD1 (5 bases). In germline, CDR1 is MNHNY, CDR2 SVGAGI (reference sequence). V lost 6 bases, J lost 6 bases, and 12 bases lay in between. The CDR3 runs to 13 residues.

This chain links TRBV11-2 with TRBJ2-7; D unresolved. The CDR3 contains 15 residues. V lost 4 bases and J 2 bases, leaving 15 bases between the germline ends. Germline lookup yields CDR1 SGHAT and CDR2 FQNNGV. DNA for the CDR3: TGTGCCAGCAGCTCCGCCCCATCCACACCCTACGAGCAGTACTTC. Translation gives CASSSAPSTPYEQYF.

The chain links TRBV5-6 to TRBJ1-1, with a weak D call TRBD1 (5 bases). Germline V gene lookup returns CDR1 SGHDT and CDR2 YYEEEE. With 1 base removed from V and 4 bases from J, the gap between germline ends came to 17 bases. CDR3 length equals 16 residues. CDR3 in amino acids: CASSLSGRGLSTEAFF. The CDR3 DNA reads TGTGCCAGCAGCTTGTCAGGGAGAGGTTTGAGCACTGAAGCTTTCTTT.

Details on this clone: Different DNA sequences within this sample yield the same CDR3. The chain combines TRBV6-5 with TRBJ1-6, with D hard to call. The germline gives CDR1 MNHEY, CDR2 SVGAGI. V lost 2 bases to trimming and J lost 0 bases, with 5 bases between them. The CDR3 is 15 residues long. CDR3 nucleotides: TGTGCCAGCAGTTACGAGGGCTCCTATAATTCACCCCTCCACTTT. Its protein is CASSYEGSYNSPLHF.

The chain is built from TRBV4-2 and TRBJ2-1, with D possibly TRBD1 on 6 matching bases. In germline, CDR1 is LGHNA, CDR2 YNFKEQ. The V end lost 0 bases, the J end lost 5 bases, and 14 bases lay between the germline ends. The CDR3 has 16 residues. The CDR3 loop reads CASSQERIGGHNEQFF. The CDR3 DNA follows: TGTGCCAGCAGCCAAGAGCGGATAGGGGGTCACAATGAGCAGTTCTTC.

The chain links TRBV6-1 to TRBJ2-1, with D tentatively TRBD2 (5 bases). Between the trimmed V and J ends, which lost 7 bases and 4 bases, there was a span of 14 bases. This CDR3 has 14 amino acids. In germline, CDR1 is MNHNS, CDR2 SASEGT. As DNA, the CDR3 is TGTGCCAGCACTCCGACCGAGCGGTACAATGAGCAGTTCTTC. Translation: CASTPTERYNEQFF.

The genes are TRBV6-5 and TRBJ1-5, with TRBD1 as a possible D gene (5 bases). Trimming took 5 bases from V and 5 from J, leaving 13 bases between them. This CDR3 spans 14 amino acids. Germline CDR1 MNHEY, CDR2 SVGAGI. The CDR3 nucleotides read TGTGCCAGCAGTGCCGGGACCTCCTATCAGCCCCAGCATTTT. This translates into CASSAGTSYQPQHF.

The genes are TRBV5-4 and TRBJ1-1; D is unresolved. The CDR3 extends over 13 amino acids. Germline V lookup: CDR1 SGHNT, CDR2 YYREEE (reference sequence). Deletions cut 7 bases from V and 4 bases from J, with 14 bases between. CDR3 DNA: TGTGCCAGCCGGAGACCGGAGGCCACTGAAGCTTTCTTT. Amino acids: CASRRPEATEAFF. Using reference TRBV5-4 and TRBJ1-1 for the parts outside the CDR3, the full variable domain is ETGVTQSPTHLIKTRGQQVTLRCSSQSGHNTVSWYQQALGQGPQFIFQYYREEENGRGNFPPRFSGLQFPNYSSELNVNALELDDSALYLCASRRPEATEAFFGQGTRLTVV.

V gene TRBV2 combines with J gene TRBJ2-3, with 7 bases identical to TRBD1. Germline CDR1 reads SNHLY; CDR2 reads FYNNEI. Trimming cost V 4 bases and J 3 bases; bases outside gene matches: 10. The CDR3 contains 16 residues. CDR3 sequence reads: CASSAKTGSRTDTQYF. For the CDR3, the DNA is TGTGCCAGCAGTGCGAAGACAGGGTCTCGGACAGATACGCAGTATTTT.

The CDR3 is CAWGLAVTGELFF. CDR3 DNA sequence: TGTGCCTGGGGACTAGCAGTGACCGGGGAGCTGTTTTTT. The V call is TRBV30, the J call TRBJ2-2, with 8 bases aligning to TRBD2. The V segment lost 5 bases and the J segment 5 bases; nucleotides outside the gene matches: 4. The CDR3 contains 13 residues. Germline CDR1 is GTSNPN and CDR2 is SVGIG (reference sequence). The full variable domain, completed using reference TRBV30 and TRBJ2-2, is SQTIHQWPATLVQPVGSPLSLECTVEGTSNPNLYWYRQAAGRGLQLLFYSVGIGQISSEVPQNLSASRPQDRQFILSSKKLLLSDSGFYLCAWGLAVTGELFFGEGSRLTVL.

The chain uses TRBV5-1 and TRBJ2-1; 7 bases align to TRBD1. The germline CDR1 and CDR2 sequences are SGHRS and YFSETQ. The CDR3 covers 16 residues. J lost 0 bases, V lost 4 bases, and 7 bases had no gene match. CDR3 coding DNA: TGCGCCAGCAGCGTGACAGGGCATAGCTCCTACAATGAGCAGTTCTTC. As protein: CASSVTGHSSYNEQFF.

The genes are TRBV5-1 and TRBJ2-3; the D gene is possibly TRBD2 (5 bases). The length of the CDR3 is 14 residues. Trimming took off 4 bases at V and 0 bases at J, with 9 bases between the two ends. Looked up from germline, CDR1 is SGHRS and CDR2 is YFSETQ. This CDR3 is CASSPGESTDTQYF. The CDR3 DNA sequence: TGCGCCAGCAGCCCCGGGGAGAGCACAGATACGCAGTATTTT.

The chain combines TRBV9 with TRBJ1-5, with D possibly matching TRBD1 (5 bases). Trimming removed 0 bases at V and 4 bases at J, with 14 bases between. The CDR3 loop spans 16 amino acids. From germline, CDR1 is SGDLS and CDR2 YYNGEE. CDR3 protein: CASSVAPDGGNQPQHF. For the CDR3, the DNA is TGTGCCAGCAGCGTAGCTCCCGACGGGGGAAATCAGCCCCAGCATTTT.

V gene TRBV4-3 combines with J gene TRBJ2-6; D gene uncertain. This CDR3 has 16 residues. The ends were cut back, 0 bases at V and 2 bases at J, with 8 bases in the middle. Germline CDR1 LGHNA, CDR2 YSLEER. DNA for the CDR3: TGCGCCAGCAGCCAAGATTGGGCAGCTGGGGCCAACGTCCTGACTTTC. Translated, it gives CASSQDWAAGANVLTF.

The rearrangement joins TRBV19 to TRBJ2-7, with 8 bases that match TRBD1. The germline V gene encodes CDR1 LNHDA and CDR2 SQIVND (reference sequence). V was clipped by 5 bases and J by 3 bases; unmatched bases: 9. The CDR3 spans 15 residues. DNA of the CDR3: TGTGCCAGTAGTGTACTTCAGGGGGCGAACTACGAGCAGTACTTC. It translates to CASSVLQGANYEQYF.

On this clone: Other DNA sequences in the same sample also yield this CDR3. The V gene is TRBV5-1, the J gene TRBJ2-3; D may be TRBD2 (5 bases). The germline V gene encodes CDR1 SGHRS and CDR2 YFSETQ. This CDR3 spans 13 amino acids. V lost 0 bases and J lost 6, with 8 bases in between. Here the CDR3 reads CASSLGPGDTQYF. The CDR3 nucleotides read TGCGCCAGCAGCTTGGGCCCGGGGGATACGCAGTATTTT.